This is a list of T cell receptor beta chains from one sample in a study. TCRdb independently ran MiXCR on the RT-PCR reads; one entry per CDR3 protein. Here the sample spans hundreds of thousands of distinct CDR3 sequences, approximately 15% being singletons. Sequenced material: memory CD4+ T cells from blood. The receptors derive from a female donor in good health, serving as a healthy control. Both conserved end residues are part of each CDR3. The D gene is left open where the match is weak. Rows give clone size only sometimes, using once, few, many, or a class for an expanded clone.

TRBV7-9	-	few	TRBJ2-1	TGTGCCAGCAGCTCCGAGGGTGAGCAGTTCTTC	CASSSEGEQFF
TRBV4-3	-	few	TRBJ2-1	TGCGCCAGCAGCCAAGATTGGCCAGCTAATGAGCAGTTCTTC	CASSQDWPANEQFF
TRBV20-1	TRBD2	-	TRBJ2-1	TGCAGTGCTAGACCCCTGAATACTAGCGGGAGGGAAAATGAGCAGTTCTTC	CSARPLNTSGRENEQFF
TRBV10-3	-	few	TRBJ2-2	TGTGCCATCAGTGCCCTAGGTGGCGACAGCGCGAACACCGGGGAGCTGTTTTTT	CAISALGGDSANTGELFF
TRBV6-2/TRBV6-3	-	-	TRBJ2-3	TGTGCCAGCAGTTACGGGGGACTTAGCACAGATACGCAGTATTTT	CASSYGGLSTDTQYF
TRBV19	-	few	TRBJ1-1	TGTGCCAGTAGTATAGTGGCAGGGACGGACACTGAAGCTTTCTTT	CASSIVAGTDTEAFF
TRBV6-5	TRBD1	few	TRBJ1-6	TGTGCCAGCAGTTACGGGGACAGGAATTCACCCCTCCACTTT	CASSYGDRNSPLHF
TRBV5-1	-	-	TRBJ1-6	TGCGCCAGCAGCATCCAGGGAAATAATTCACCCCTCCACTTT	CASSIQGNNSPLHF
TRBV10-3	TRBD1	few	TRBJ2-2	TGTGCCATCAGTGAATTAGGACAGGGGGGGCCGAACACCGGGGAGCTGTTTTTT	CAISELGQGGPNTGELFF
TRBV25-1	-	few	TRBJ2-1	TGTGCCAGCAGTGATAAACGGGGGGCGGACAATGAGCAGTTCTTC	CASSDKRGADNEQFF
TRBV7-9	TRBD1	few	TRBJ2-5	TGTGCCAGCAGCTTAGCGAAGGTACAGGGGAGAGGAGAGACCCAGTACTTC	CASSLAKVQGRGETQYF
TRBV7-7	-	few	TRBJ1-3	TGTGCCAGCAGCTTAAACAGTGATGGGGGAAACACCATATATTTT	CASSLNSDGGNTIYF
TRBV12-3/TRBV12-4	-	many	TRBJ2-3	TGTGCCAGCACCCGTTACACAGATACGCAGTATTTT	CASTRYTDTQYF
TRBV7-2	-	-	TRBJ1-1	TGTGCCAGCAGCCCAGGTGCGGGCACTGAAGCTTTCTTT	CASSPGAGTEAFF
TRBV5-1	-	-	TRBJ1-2	TGCGCCAGCGGCTTTAGCAGCTCTAACTATGGCTACACCTTC	CASGFSSSNYGYTF
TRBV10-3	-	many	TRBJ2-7	TGTGCCATCAGTGATGGGGACCTCCCCTCCGAGCAGTACTTC	CAISDGDLPSEQYF
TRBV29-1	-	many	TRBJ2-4	TGCAGCGTAAGAGGGGTCAACATTCAGTACTTC	CSVRGVNIQYF
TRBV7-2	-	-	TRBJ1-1	TGTGCCAGCAGCCCCCGACGGGGAGGGGCTGAAGCTTTCTTT	CASSPRRGGAEAFF
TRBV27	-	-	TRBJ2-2	TGTGCCAGCCGACCGCTAGGACTCACTGAACACACCGGGGAGCTGTTTTTT	CASRPLGLTEHTGELFF
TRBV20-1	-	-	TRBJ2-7	TGCAGTGCTATACAGGGGCAGTACTTC	CSAIQGQYF
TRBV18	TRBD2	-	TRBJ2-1	TGTGCCAGCTCACCCCCCCTAGCGGGAGGGTTCCATGAGCAGTTCTTC	CASSPPLAGGFHEQFF
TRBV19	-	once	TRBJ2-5	TGTGCCAGTAGTATGTATGGAGAGACCCAGTACTTC	CASSMYGETQYF
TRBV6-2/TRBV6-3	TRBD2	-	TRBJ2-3	TGTGCCAGCATCTCAGGACTAGCGGGAGCAGATACGCAGTATTTT	CASISGLAGADTQYF
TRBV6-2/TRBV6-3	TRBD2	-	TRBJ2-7	TGTGCCAGCAGGATATCCACAGCGGGATTATACGAGCAGTACTTC	CASRISTAGLYEQYF
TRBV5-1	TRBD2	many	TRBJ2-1	TGTGCCAGCAGCTTAGGATTAGCGGGAGGCAATGAGCAGTTCTTC	CASSLGLAGGNEQFF
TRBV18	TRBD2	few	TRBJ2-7	TGTGCCAGCTCACCTCCAGCGGGAGTGGAATACGAGCAGTACTTC	CASSPPAGVEYEQYF
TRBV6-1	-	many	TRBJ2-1	TGTGCCAGCAGTCGAGACCCGCTGGGTGAGCAGTTCTTC	CASSRDPLGEQFF
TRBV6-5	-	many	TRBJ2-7	TGTGCCAGCTCCTACACACCCCCGACGGACTACGAGCAGTACTTC	CASSYTPPTDYEQYF
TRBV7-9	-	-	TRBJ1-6	TGTGCCAGCAGCGCTCCGCGGGGCAGGGGAGGATCCTATAATTCACCCCTCCACTTT	CASSAPRGRGGSYNSPLHF
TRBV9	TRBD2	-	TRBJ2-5	TGTGCCAGCAGCGTAGATCCCCTAGCGGGAGTGGAGACCCAGTACTTC	CASSVDPLAGVETQYF
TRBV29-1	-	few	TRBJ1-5	TGCAGCGTTGGAGGGATCAATCAGCCCCAGCATTTT	CSVGGINQPQHF
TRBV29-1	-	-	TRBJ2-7	TGCAGCGTTGCCCGGAGGGCCCGACGCGGCTACGAGCAGTACTTC	CSVARRARRGYEQYF
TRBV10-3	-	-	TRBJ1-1	TGTGCCATGGTTCACCCGGGACAGAACACTGAAGCTTTCTTT	CAMVHPGQNTEAFF
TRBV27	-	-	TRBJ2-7	TGTGCCAGCAGTTTACGGTCAGGGGATAACAACGAGCAGTACTTC	CASSLRSGDNNEQYF
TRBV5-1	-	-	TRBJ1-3	TGCGCCAGCAGTTCCTCCGGGACGGAGGGAAACACCATATATTTT	CASSSSGTEGNTIYF
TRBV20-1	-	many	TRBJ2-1	TGCAGTGCTCTCCGGGACTCAGCCTACAATGAGCAGTTCTTC	CSALRDSAYNEQFF
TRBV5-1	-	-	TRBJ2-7	TGCGCCAGCAGCTTGAGAGTTTCGGGCTCGAGCTCCTACGAGCAGTACTTC	CASSLRVSGSSSYEQYF
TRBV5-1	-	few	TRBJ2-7	TGCGCCAGCAGCTCAGGGGGGTTCTACGAGCAGTACTTC	CASSSGGFYEQYF
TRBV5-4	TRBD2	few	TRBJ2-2	TGTGCCAGCAGCTCTCAGCGGGAGGGCGCCACCGGGGAGCTGTTTTTT	CASSSQREGATGELFF
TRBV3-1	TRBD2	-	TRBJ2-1	TGTGCCAGCAGCCAAGGGACTAGCGGGAGTAGTGAGCAGTTCTTC	CASSQGTSGSSEQFF
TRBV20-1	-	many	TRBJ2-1	TGCAGTGCTAGGGAGCGGAATGAGCAGTTCTTC	CSARERNEQFF
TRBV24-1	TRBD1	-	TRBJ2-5	TGTGCCACCAGTGACCGCCGCGCCGGGACAGGGGTGAGAAAGACCCAGTACTTC	CATSDRRAGTGVRKTQYF
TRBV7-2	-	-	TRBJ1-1	TGTGCCAGCAGTTCAGGGCCGTCGAACACTGAAGCTTTCTTT	CASSSGPSNTEAFF